This T cell receptor (beta chain) was sequenced in a study of graft-versus-host responses after intestinal transplantation. Study-level background: Transplants were multivisceral, liver-intestinal, or isolated intestinal. Anti-thymocyte globulin induction preceded about 3 years of tacrolimus and steroid maintenance in all recipients. Findings of the study overall: Subjects displaying graft-donor T cell macrochimerism possessed elevated graft-versus-host to host-versus-graft clonal ratios inside allografts. Present in recipient marrow, GvH clones included some that appeared first in ileum or blood.

The assay was immunoSEQ multiplex PCR, and TCRdb's table has in-frame clones only and misses some. The table has more than 85,000 clones, about 93% seen once. Trimming left V 0 bases short and J 1 base short, with 4 bases between. The CDR3 extends over 13 amino acids. Germline V CDR1 and CDR2: SGHRS, YFSETQ. Worth noting for this clone: The target antigen is unknown.

The origin of this receptor is a human donor who received an intestinal transplant. The V and J genes are TRBV5-1 and TRBJ1-2; no reliable D call. The specimen comprised unstimulated CD8+ T cells sorted from spleen or lymph node cells, sampled before intestinal transplant. CDR3 loop: CASSLELNYGYTF. In DNA, the CDR3 is TGCGCCAGCAGCTTGGAACTTAACTATGGCTACACCTTC.